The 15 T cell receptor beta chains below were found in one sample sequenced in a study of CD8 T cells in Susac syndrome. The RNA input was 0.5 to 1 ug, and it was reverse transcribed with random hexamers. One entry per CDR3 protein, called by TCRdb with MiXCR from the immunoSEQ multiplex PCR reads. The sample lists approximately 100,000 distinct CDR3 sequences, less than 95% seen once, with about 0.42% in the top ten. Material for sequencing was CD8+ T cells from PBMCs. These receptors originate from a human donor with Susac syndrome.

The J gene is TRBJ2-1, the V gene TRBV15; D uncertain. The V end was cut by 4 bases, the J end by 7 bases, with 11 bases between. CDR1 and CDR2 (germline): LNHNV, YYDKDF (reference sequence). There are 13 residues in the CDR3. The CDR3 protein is CATSNESWNEQFF. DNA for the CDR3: TGTGCCACCAGCAACGAAAGTTGGAATGAGCAGTTCTTC.

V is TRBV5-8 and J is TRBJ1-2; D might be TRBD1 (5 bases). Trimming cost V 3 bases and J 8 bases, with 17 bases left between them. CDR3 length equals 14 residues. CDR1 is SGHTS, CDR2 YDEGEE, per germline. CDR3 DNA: TGTGCCAGCAGCTCCCCCGGGGGTGGCAGCGGCTACACCTTC. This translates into CASSSPGGGSGYTF.

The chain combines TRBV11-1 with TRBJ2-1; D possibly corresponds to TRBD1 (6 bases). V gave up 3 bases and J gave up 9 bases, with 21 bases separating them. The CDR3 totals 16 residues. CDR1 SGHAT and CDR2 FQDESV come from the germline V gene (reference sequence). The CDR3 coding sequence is TGTGCCAGCAGCTTGGACCCGGACAGAGCCCATGGTGAGCAGTTCTTC. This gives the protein CASSLDPDRAHGEQFF.

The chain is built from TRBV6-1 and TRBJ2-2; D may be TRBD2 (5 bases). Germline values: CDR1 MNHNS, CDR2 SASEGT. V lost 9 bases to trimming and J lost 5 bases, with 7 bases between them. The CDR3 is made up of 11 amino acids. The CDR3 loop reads CASRGTGELFF. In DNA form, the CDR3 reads TGTGCCAGTCGGGGAACCGGGGAGCTGTTTTTT.

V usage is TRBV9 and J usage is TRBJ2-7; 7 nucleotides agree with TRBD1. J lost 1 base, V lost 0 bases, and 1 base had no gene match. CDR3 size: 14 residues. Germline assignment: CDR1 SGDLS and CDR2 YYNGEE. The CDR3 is CASSVEDRSYEQYF. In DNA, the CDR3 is TGTGCCAGCAGCGTAGAGGACAGGTCCTACGAGCAGTACTTC.

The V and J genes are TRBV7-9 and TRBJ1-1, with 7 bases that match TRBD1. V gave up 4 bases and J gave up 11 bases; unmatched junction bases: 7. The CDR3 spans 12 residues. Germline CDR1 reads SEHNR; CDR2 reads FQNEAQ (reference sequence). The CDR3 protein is CASSSGQVWAFF. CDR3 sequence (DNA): TGTGCCAGCAGCTCCGGACAGGTGTGGGCTTTCTTT.

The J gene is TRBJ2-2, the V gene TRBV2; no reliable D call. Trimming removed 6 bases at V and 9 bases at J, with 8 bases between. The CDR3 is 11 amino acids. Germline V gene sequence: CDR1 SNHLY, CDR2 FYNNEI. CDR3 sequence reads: CASSRDRELFF. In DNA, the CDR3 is TGTGCCAGCAGCCGCGACCGGGAGCTGTTTTTT.

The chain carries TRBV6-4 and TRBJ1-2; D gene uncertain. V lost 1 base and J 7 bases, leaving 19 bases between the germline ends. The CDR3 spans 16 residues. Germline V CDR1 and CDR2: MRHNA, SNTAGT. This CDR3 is CASSDYSRSYPGGYTF. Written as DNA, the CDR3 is TGTGCCAGCAGTGACTATTCCCGGTCCTATCCGGGTGGCTACACCTTC.

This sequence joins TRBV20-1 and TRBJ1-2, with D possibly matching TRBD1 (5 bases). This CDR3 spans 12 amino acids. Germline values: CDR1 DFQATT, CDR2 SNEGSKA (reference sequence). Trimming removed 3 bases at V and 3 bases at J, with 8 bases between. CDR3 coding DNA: TGCAGTGCTAGGCTACAGGACTATGGCTACACCTTC. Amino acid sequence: CSARLQDYGYTF.

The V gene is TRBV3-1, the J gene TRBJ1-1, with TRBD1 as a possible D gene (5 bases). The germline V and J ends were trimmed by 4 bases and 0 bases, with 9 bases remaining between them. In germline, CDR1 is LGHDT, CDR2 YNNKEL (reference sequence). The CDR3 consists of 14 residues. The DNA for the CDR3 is TGTGCCAGCAGCCCAGGGACCATGAACACTGAAGCTTTCTTT. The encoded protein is CASSPGTMNTEAFF.

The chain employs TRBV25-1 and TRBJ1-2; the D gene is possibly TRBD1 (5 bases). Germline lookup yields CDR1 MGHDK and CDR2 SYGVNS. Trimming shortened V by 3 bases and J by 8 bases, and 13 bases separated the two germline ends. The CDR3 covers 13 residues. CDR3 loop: CASSDGQGGGYTF. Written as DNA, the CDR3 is TGTGCCAGCAGTGACGGGCAGGGCGGGGGCTACACCTTC.

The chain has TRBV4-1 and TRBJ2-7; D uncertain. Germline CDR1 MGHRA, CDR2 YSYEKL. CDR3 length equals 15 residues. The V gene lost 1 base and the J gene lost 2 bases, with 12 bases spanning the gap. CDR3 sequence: CASSQARGSTYEQYF. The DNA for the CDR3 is TGCGCCAGCAGCCAAGCCCGAGGTTCGACCTACGAGCAGTACTTC.

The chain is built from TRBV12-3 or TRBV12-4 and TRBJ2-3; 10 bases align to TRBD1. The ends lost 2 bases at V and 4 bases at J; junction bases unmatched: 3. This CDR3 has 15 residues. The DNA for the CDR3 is TGTGCCAGCAGTTTACAGGGACAGGGGTCAGATACGCAGTATTTT. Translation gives CASSLQGQGSDTQYF.

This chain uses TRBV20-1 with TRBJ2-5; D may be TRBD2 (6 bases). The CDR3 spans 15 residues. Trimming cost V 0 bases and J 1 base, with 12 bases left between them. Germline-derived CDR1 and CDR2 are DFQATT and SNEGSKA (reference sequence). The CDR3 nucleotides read TGCAGTGCTAGAGATCTCGGGGGTACCCAAGAGACCCAGTACTTC. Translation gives CSARDLGGTQETQYF.

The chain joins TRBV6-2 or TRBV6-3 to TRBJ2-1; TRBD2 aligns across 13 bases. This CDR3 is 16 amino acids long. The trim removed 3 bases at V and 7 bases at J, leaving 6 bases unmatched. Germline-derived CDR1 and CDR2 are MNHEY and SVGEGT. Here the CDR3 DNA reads TGTGCCAGCAGTTATGGGACTAGCGGGGTTTGGAATGAGCAGTTCTTC. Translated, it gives CASSYGTSGVWNEQFF.